Given below is one T cell receptor beta chain in context. This sample includes further DNA sequences coding for the same CDR3. These data are taken from a study of blood T cell repertoires in COVID-19. Study-wide background: Sites across the United States, Italy and Spain contributed samples from acute and convalescent COVID-19. PBMCs, B-cell-depleted T cells, or T cells provided the cDNA or gDNA that made up the material.

This CDR3 region has 13 residues. Deletions cut 9 bases from V and 4 bases from J, with 10 bases between. Germline CDR1 and CDR2: MNHEY and SMNVEV (reference sequence). Seattle researchers signed up patients amid active infection and tracked them longitudinally. Study processing details: Estimation of nucleated cell counts was performed using reference gene primer amplification. Method: immunoSEQ multiplex PCR; TCRdb's copy keeps in-frame clones and lacks some. V, J and clone size reflect that table, while D and trimming were determined from the DNA. The repertoire holds 210,000 or so clones, with roughly 85% as singletons.

V and J are TRBV27 and TRBJ1-6; a possible D gene is TRBD1 (5 bases). Sequencing used peripheral blood. This TCR was recovered from a man aged 50 to 59 with COVID-19, enrolled during active disease. In DNA, the CDR3 is TGTGCCAGTTCCCAGGGATATAATTCACCCCTCCACTTT. Protein product: CASSQGYNSPLHF.